The T cell receptor beta chain described here comes from a study of T cells in Graves' hyperthyroidism and ophthalmopathy. RNA transcripts were the template for amplifying TCR beta CDR3 regions. The study used the HTBI primer set for a first-round RT-PCR of the TCR CDR3. TCRdb used MiXCR to reprocess the multiplex PCR reads, holding one entry per CDR3 protein. Seen here are approximately 700,000 distinct CDR3 sequences, 45% observed once, and the top ten hold roughly 6.5%. From germline, CDR1 is DFQATT and CDR2 SNEGSKA (reference sequence). CDR3 length equals 13 residues. V lost 1 base, J lost 3 bases, and 10 bases lay in between. A note on this clonotype: What it binds is not known.

Patients having uncontrolled infection, another autoimmune disease, pregnancy or lactation were not included. Diagnoses used clinical symptoms, serum thyroxine and TRAb, thyroid ultrasound and orbital computed tomography. Study outcomes and limitations: Most thyroid-expanded clonotypes above 0.001 were also found in blood. A median around 6.4 months before onset, the model predicted ophthalmopathy.

V and J are TRBV20-1 and TRBJ2-7; tentatively, D is TRBD1 (6 bases). Sequencing used peripheral blood or thyroid tissue (not recorded which). This receptor was identified in an adult man with Graves' disease, either hyperthyroidism or ophthalmopathy (not recorded which). CDR3 DNA: TGCAGTGCTAGAGGGGACAACGGCTACGAGCAGTACTTC. Encoded protein: CSARGDNGYEQYF.